Listed below are T cell receptor beta chains from one sample, sequenced in a study of blood T cells in healthy people across ages. A single record per CDR3 protein comes from TCRdb applying MiXCR to the 5' RACE reads. Among more than 500,000 distinct CDR3 sequences listed, 25% to 30% were seen once. The material sequenced was blood. Receptor source: a woman in her seventies in good health. The CDR3 runs from the conserved cysteine through the conserved F or W. The D gene is left open where the match is weak. Not all rows give a size; the values are once, few, many and, for expanded clones, a class.

V gene	D gene	clone size	J gene	CDR3 DNA	CDR3 protein
TRBV7-8	-	few	TRBJ1-3	TGTGCCAGCAGCTTAGTGGGGGGAGTTTCTGGAAACACCATATATTTT	CASSLVGGVSGNTIYF
TRBV20-1	-	few	TRBJ2-3	TGCAGTGCTAGCGGAGTAGTTTCAAGCTCCTACTACACAGATACGCAGTATTTT	CSASGVVSSSYYTDTQYF
TRBV7-6	-	few	TRBJ1-6	TGTGCCAGCAGCTTAATTAGGGGGGGAGATTCACCCCTCCACTTT	CASSLIRGGDSPLHF
TRBV11-2	TRBD2	-	TRBJ2-5	TGTGCCAGCAGCTCCGGGACTAGCGGCCAAGAGACCCAGTACTTC	CASSSGTSGQETQYF
TRBV28	TRBD1	-	TRBJ2-5	TGTGCCAGCAGTGAGACAGGGGGCGGAGAGACCCAGTACTTC	CASSETGGGETQYF
TRBV9	TRBD2	-	TRBJ2-3	TGTGCCAGCAGCGTAGCTAGCGGGGGAGGGACAGATACGCAGTATTTT	CASSVASGGGTDTQYF
TRBV29-1	TRBD1	-	TRBJ2-7	TGCAGCGTTTTTGACAGGGGGTCTTACGTGCAGTACTTC	CSVFDRGSYVQYF
TRBV7-9	-	few	TRBJ1-1	TGTGCCAGCAGCCAAATGGACAGCACTGAAGCTTTCTTT	CASSQMDSTEAFF
TRBV5-1	-	few	TRBJ2-1	TGCGCCAGCAGCTTGTCAGGGGATTGGAACAATGAGCAGTTCTTC	CASSLSGDWNNEQFF
TRBV29-1	TRBD1	-	TRBJ2-3	TGCAGCGTTAGGGACAGACGAAGCACAGATACGCAGTATTTT	CSVRDRRSTDTQYF
TRBV12-3/TRBV12-4	TRBD1	many	TRBJ1-1	TGTGCCAGCAGCCCCAGGACAGGGAACACTGAAGCTTTCTTT	CASSPRTGNTEAFF
TRBV4-3	-	few	TRBJ2-7	TGCGCCAGCAGCCATGCAGGGGATTCCTACGAGCAGTACTTC	CASSHAGDSYEQYF
TRBV7-9	-	-	TRBJ1-1	TGTGCCAGCAGCTTATATTTAATGGGCGCTGAAGCTTTCTTT	CASSLYLMGAEAFF
TRBV20-1	-	few	TRBJ2-5	TGCAGTGCTAGTCTTCTAGCGGAGACCCAGTACTTC	CSASLLAETQYF
TRBV3-1	-	-	TRBJ2-1	TGTGCCAGCAGCCAAGTCGGCGATGAGCAGTTCTTC	CASSQVGDEQFF
TRBV20-1	-	few	TRBJ2-6	TGCAATCCTGGCCTCTCTGGGGCCAACGTCCTGACTTTC	CNPGLSGANVLTF
TRBV5-1	-	-	TRBJ1-5	TGCGCCAGCAGCAAGGGGCCCTCAAATCAGCCCCAGCATTTT	CASSKGPSNQPQHF
TRBV4-3	-	few	TRBJ1-3	TGCGCCAGCAGCCAAGATCGGGCGTTGGGCTCTGGAAACACCATATATTTT	CASSQDRALGSGNTIYF
TRBV25-1	-	few	TRBJ2-3	TGTGCCAGCAGTGACCCTGTCACAGATACGCAGTATTTT	CASSDPVTDTQYF
TRBV30	-	-	TRBJ2-7	TGTGCCTCCTCAAAGGGGGTGGGCGACGAGCAGTACTTC	CASSKGVGDEQYF
TRBV4-1	-	-	TRBJ2-3	TGCGCCAGCAGATGGCAGCACCAGTCTCGTGTCGCAGATACGCAGTATTTT	CASRWQHQSRVADTQYF
TRBV9	-	many	TRBJ2-5	TGTGCCAGCAGCGAGGACAACCAAGAGACCCAGTACTTC	CASSEDNQETQYF
TRBV5-1	-	few	TRBJ2-2	TGCGCCAGCAGCTTGGACAGACCCGGGGAGCTGTTTTTT	CASSLDRPGELFF
TRBV5-1	-	few	TRBJ1-4	TGCGCCAGCAGCTTGTCGCCAGTATCTAATGAAAAACTGTTTTTT	CASSLSPVSNEKLFF
TRBV11-1	-	-	TRBJ2-1	TGTGCCAGCGTCGACAGGAGCTTATCGGATGAGCAGTTCTTC	CASVDRSLSDEQFF
TRBV7-2	-	many	TRBJ1-2	TGTGCCAGCAGCCCCTCAGGGCAAGCTAACTATGGCTACACCTTC	CASSPSGQANYGYTF
TRBV19	TRBD2	few	TRBJ2-4	TGTGCCAGTAGTACGGCGGGGACTAGCGGTCTAGCCAAAAACATTCAGTACTTC	CASSTAGTSGLAKNIQYF
TRBV14	-	-	TRBJ1-1	TGTGCCAGCAGCCCGGAGGACCGGACTAACACTGAAGCTTTCTTT	CASSPEDRTNTEAFF
TRBV5-1	-	-	TRBJ2-2	TGCGCCAGCAGTCCGGCGACGGCGAACACCGGGGAGCTGTTTTTT	CASSPATANTGELFF
TRBV7-2	TRBD2	-	TRBJ2-1	TGTGCCAGCAGCTTAACCCGACTAGCGGCCAGTAATGAGCAGTTCTTC	CASSLTRLAASNEQFF
TRBV12-3/TRBV12-4	TRBD1	-	TRBJ1-5	TGTGCCAGCAGTTTAAGCGACAGGGGGTCACAGCCCCAGCATTTT	CASSLSDRGSQPQHF
TRBV5-1	-	-	TRBJ2-3	TGCGCCAGCAGCCGTATACAGAGCACAGATACGCAGTATTTT	CASSRIQSTDTQYF
TRBV2	-	-	TRBJ1-2	TGTGCCGGCAGGCCTAACTATGGCTACACCTTC	CAGRPNYGYTF
TRBV7-9	-	-	TRBJ2-1	TGTGCCAGCAGCTTAGGCCAGGGAGTAGGTTTGCCGTTCTTC	CASSLGQGVGLPFF
TRBV10-3	TRBD1	-	TRBJ1-1	TGTGCCATCAGAACAGGGGACACGATGAACACTGAAGCTTTCTTT	CAIRTGDTMNTEAFF
TRBV15	TRBD2	few	TRBJ2-1	TGTGCCACCAGCGGGACTACTTACAATGAGCAGTTCTTC	CATSGTTYNEQFF
TRBV5-1	TRBD2	-	TRBJ2-7	TGCGCCAGCAGCCCGGGACTAGTGTCTACCTACGAGCAGTACTTC	CASSPGLVSTYEQYF